This T cell receptor beta chain emerged from a study of cytomegalovirus exposure and HLA in healthy donors. The PCR was carried out with 60 Vbeta primers and 13 Jbeta primers. The method was immunoSEQ multiplex PCR; TCRdb's version includes in-frame clones alone and lacks a portion of them. The repertoire holds 90,000 or so clones, with roughly 82% as singletons. On this clone: What it binds is unknown.

The study, taken as a whole, reports: Analyzed later, most CMV-associated TCR beta chains appeared HLA-restricted. Analysis performed later showed TCR beta chains linked to HLA being more clonally expanded than equally common others.

V was cut by 3 bases and J by 2 bases, with 10 bases left in between. The CDR3 covers 14 residues. Germline V gene lookup returns CDR1 MDHEN and CDR2 SYDVKM. Each of the donors was a healthy bone marrow donor. Donors counted as nominally healthy when sampled, yet unrecorded immune exposures were likely. V and J are TRBV28 and TRBJ1-2; no reliable D call. The sequence was collected from a man aged 25-40 years in good health and CMV-seropositive. Sequenced: PBMCs. CDR3 nucleotides: TGTGCCAGCAGTTTTAAGGGAGGGAACTATGGCTACACCTTC. Protein product: CASSFKGGNYGYTF.